This entry is about one T cell receptor beta chain. Losses at the gene ends were 6 bases for V and 7 bases for J; bases not matched to a gene: 5. This CDR3 contains 12 residues. Germline CDR1 is SGHNT and CDR2 is YENEEA. From the 5' RACE reads, TCRdb called clonotypes with MiXCR, one entry per CDR3 protein. The sample has roughly 500,000 distinct CDR3 sequences, around 20% seen once. The data belong to a study of identical twins. These same records also appear under a second study, on T cells expressing NK-cell markers.

The material sequenced was CD4+ T cells sorted from blood. The clonotype was recovered from a young woman in good health. V and J are TRBV11-3 and TRBJ1-1; TRBD1 agrees at 7 bases. The CDR3: CASRSRTGEAFF. The CDR3 DNA reads TGTGCCAGCAGGTCAAGGACAGGTGAAGCTTTCTTT.